A selection of T cell receptor beta chains follows, all from one sample in a study of blood T cell repertoires in COVID-19. Clones were read by immunoSEQ multiplex PCR, and TCRdb kept only the in-frame ones, dropping some. The data show hundreds of thousands of clones, with around 84% seen just once and approximately 6.6% held by the top ten. Sequencing used PBMCs or T cells enriched from blood (not recorded which). Receptors originate from a woman in her thirties or forties who had recovered from COVID-19. Each CDR3 is given with its conserved first and last residue. The D gene is left open where the match is weak. Only some rows state a clone size, as once, few, many or a class for expanded clones.

clone_size j_call cdr3_length v_call d_call cdr3_aa cdr3_nt
few TRBJ2-3 13 TRBV7-3 . CASSRKAGDTQYF TGTGCCAGCAGCCGAAAAGCGGGAGATACGCAGTATTTT
. TRBJ2-1 17 TRBV28 TRBD2 CASSLNPGTSGINEQFF TGTGCCAGCAGTTTAAACCCCGGGACTAGCGGGATCAATGAGCAGTTCTTC
. TRBJ1-1 12 TRBV24-1 . CATQEGNTEAFF TGTGCCACCCAAGAGGGGAACACTGAAGCTTTCTTT
. TRBJ2-3 18 TRBV5-4 TRBD2 CASSSRRSYSAGAKQQYF TGTGCCAGCAGCTCCCGCAGGTCGTATTCAGCGGGAGCTAAACAACAGTATTTT
. TRBJ1-1 15 TRBV30 TRBD1 CAWVGQGAAGTEAFF TGTGCCTGGGTTGGACAGGGGGCGGCGGGCACTGAAGCTTTCTTT
. TRBJ2-7 15 TRBV5-1 TRBD2 CASSYGTSGFYEQYF TGCGCCAGCAGCTACGGGACTAGCGGATTCTACGAGCAGTACTTC
. TRBJ1-5 15 TRBV3-1/TRBV3-2 . CASSQGSQGSQPQHF TGTGCCAGCAGCCAAGGGTCGCAGGGGAGTCAGCCCCAGCATTTT
. TRBJ2-1 16 TRBV9 TRBD1 CASSARTGQVMNEQFF TGTGCCAGCAGCGCACGGACGGGACAGGTTATGAATGAGCAGTTCTTC
. TRBJ1-1 15 TRBV3-1/TRBV3-2 TRBD1 CASSQGSQGSTEAFF TGTGCCAGCAGCCAAGGGTCACAGGGGAGTACTGAAGCTTTCTTT
few TRBJ1-2 12 TRBV27 TRBD1 CASSGQGYGYTF TGTGCCAGCAGTGGACAGGGCTATGGCTACACCTTC
. TRBJ2-5 14 TRBV7-3 TRBD1 CASSPQGASETQYF TGTGCCAGCAGCCCTCAGGGGGCGAGTGAGACCCAGTACTTC
. TRBJ2-5 14 TRBV7-2 TRBD2 CASSSIAGGETQYF TGTGCCAGCAGCTCCATAGCGGGAGGAGAGACCCAGTACTTC
. TRBJ1-1 16 TRBV5-4 . CASSRGGGIADTEAFF TGTGCCAGCAGCCGGGGAGGGGGGATAGCGGACACTGAAGCTTTCTTT
. TRBJ1-4 15 TRBV5-5 . CASSFGAGTNEKLFF TGTGCCAGCAGCTTCGGCGCAGGGACTAATGAAAAACTGTTTTTT
. TRBJ2-1 14 TRBV28 . CASRQRAFTGEQFF TGTGCCAGCAGACAACGAGCCTTCACAGGGGAGCAGTTCTTC
. TRBJ2-2 12 TRBV6-5 . CASTGYTGELFF TGTGCCAGCACGGGTTACACCGGGGAGCTGTTTTTT
. TRBJ2-1 18 TRBV30 TRBD2 CAWRASGSPMSSYNEQFF TGTGCCTGGAGGGCTAGCGGGAGCCCAATGAGCTCCTACAATGAGCAGTTCTTC
. TRBJ1-5 14 TRBV7-9 . CASSLGQGGQPQHF TGTGCCAGCAGCTTAGGCCAGGGCGGACAGCCCCAGCATTTT
many TRBJ1-6 16 TRBV10-2 TRBD1 CASSFGQGLGHSPLHF TGCGCCAGCAGTTTCGGACAGGGCTTGGGGCATTCACCCCTCCACTTT
. TRBJ2-3 16 TRBV9 TRBD1 CASSHYRGQNTDTQYF TGTGCCAGCAGCCACTACCGGGGACAGAACACAGATACGCAGTATTTT
once TRBJ2-7 13 TRBV30 . CAWRLANSYEQYF TGTGCCTGGAGACTAGCCAACTCCTACGAGCAGTACTTC
. TRBJ1-6 13 TRBV3-1/TRBV3-2 . CASSPREISPLHF TGTGCCAGCAGCCCCAGGGAAATCTCACCCCTCCACTTT
. TRBJ2-4 14 TRBV5-6 . CASSFGGTVNIQYF TGTGCCAGCAGCTTCGGAGGGACAGTCAACATTCAGTACTTC
. TRBJ2-2 16 TRBV4-1 TRBD1 CASSQDGQGVTGELFF TGCGCCAGCAGCCAAGATGGACAGGGGGTCACCGGGGAGCTGTTTTTT